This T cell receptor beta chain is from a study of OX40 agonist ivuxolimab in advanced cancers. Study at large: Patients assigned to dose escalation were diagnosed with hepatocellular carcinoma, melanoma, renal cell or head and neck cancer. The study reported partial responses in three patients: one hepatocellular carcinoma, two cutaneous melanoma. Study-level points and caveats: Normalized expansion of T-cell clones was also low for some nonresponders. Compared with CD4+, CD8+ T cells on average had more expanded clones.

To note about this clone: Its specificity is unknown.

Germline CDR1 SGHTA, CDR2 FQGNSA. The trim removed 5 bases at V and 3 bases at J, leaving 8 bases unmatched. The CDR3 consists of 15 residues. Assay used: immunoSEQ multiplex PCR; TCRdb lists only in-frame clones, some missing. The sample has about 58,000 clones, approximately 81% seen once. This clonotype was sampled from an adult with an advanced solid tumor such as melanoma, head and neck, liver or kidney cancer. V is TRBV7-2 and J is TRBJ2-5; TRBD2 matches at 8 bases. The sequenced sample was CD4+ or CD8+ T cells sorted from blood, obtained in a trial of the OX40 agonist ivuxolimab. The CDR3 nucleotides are TGTGCCAGCAGCCCCGGGGGGGGATGGGAAGAGACCCAGTACTTC. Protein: CASSPGGGWEETQYF.